This TCR beta chain was identified in a study of breast tumors, draining lymph nodes, adjacent tissues. A single record per CDR3 protein comes from TCRdb applying MiXCR to the multiplex PCR reads. The data show roughly 130,000 distinct CDR3 sequences, just under 20% seen once. Samples came from axillary lymph nodes draining the breast cancer. The length of the CDR3 is 17 residues. After removal of 0 bases from V and 5 bases from J, the junction contained 5 bases not matched to a gene. The germline V gene has CDR1 SNHLY and CDR2 FYNNEI. This clonotype was seen many times. The clonotype originates from a female donor with breast cancer. Some clones in this sample may be carry-over from other donors' samples. Input material: axillary lymph node tissue. The chain recombines TRBV2 with TRBJ2-5; 14 nucleotides align to TRBD2. In DNA form, the CDR3 reads TGTGCCAGCAGTGAAGCCCCGGGACTAGCGGGGGTTGAGACCCAGTACTTC. It codes for CASSEAPGLAGVETQYF.